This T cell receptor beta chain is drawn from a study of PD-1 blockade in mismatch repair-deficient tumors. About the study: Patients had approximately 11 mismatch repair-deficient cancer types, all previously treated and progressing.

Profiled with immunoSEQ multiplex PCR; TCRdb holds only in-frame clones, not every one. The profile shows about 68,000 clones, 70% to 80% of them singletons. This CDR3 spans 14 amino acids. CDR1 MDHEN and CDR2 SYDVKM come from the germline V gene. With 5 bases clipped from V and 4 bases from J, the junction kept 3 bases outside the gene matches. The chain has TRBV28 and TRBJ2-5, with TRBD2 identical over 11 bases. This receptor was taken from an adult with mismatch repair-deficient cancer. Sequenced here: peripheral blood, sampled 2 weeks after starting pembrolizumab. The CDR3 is CASSALAGGETQYF. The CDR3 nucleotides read TGTGCCAGCAGTGCCCTAGCGGGAGGAGAGACCCAGTACTTC.